This TCR beta chain was sequenced during a study of OX40 agonist ivuxolimab in advanced cancers. Overall study findings and caveats: Compared with CD4+, CD8+ T cells on average had more expanded clones. Among some nonresponders, normalized T-cell clonal expansion was also low. Clonal expansion was seen in CD4+ and CD8+ blood T cells by week 6 at 0.1 to 3.0 mg/kg.

Method: immunoSEQ multiplex PCR; TCRdb's copy keeps in-frame clones and lacks some. The profile shows about 59,000 clones, approximately 84% of them singletons. On this clone: Its antigen is not known. A read error may account for a junction end that differs from germline.

This receptor was obtained from an adult with an advanced solid tumor such as melanoma, head and neck, liver or kidney cancer. Sequences were derived from CD4+ or CD8+ T cells sorted from blood, sampled in a trial of the OX40 agonist ivuxolimab.

In DNA, the CDR3 is TGTGCCAGCAGTGAAGCGCAGACTAGCGGGAGAATCTTC. Translating it yields CASSEAQTSGRIF. J is TRBJ2-1 and V is TRBV2; 12 nucleotides align to TRBD2. The CDR3 runs to 13 residues. The germline V gene encodes CDR1 SNHLY and CDR2 FYNNEI.